Listed below are T cell receptor beta chains from one sample, sequenced in a study of T cell changes during pregnancy in multiple sclerosis. Generated by immunoSEQ multiplex PCR, the TCRdb table keeps only in-frame clones and is missing some. The sample includes approximately 48,000 clones, 75% to 95% of them seen just once. The sequenced sample was CD8+ T cells from peripheral blood mononuclear cells, obtained after pregnancy. Receptors originate from a female donor with multiple sclerosis, enrolled in a pregnancy study. Each CDR3 is given with its conserved first and last residue. A D gene is named only where the DNA matches it firmly. Only part of the rows carry a size: once, few, many, or a class if the clone is expanded.

D,J,V,size,CDR3,DNA
TRBD1,TRBJ2-5,TRBV28,NA,CASSATGGGETQYF,TGTGCCAGCAGTGCAACAGGGGGTGGGGAGACCCAGTACTTC
NA,TRBJ1-1,TRBV19,NA,CASSKGVGTEAFF,TGTGCCAGTAGTAAGGGAGTCGGAACTGAAGCTTTCTTT
NA,TRBJ1-2,TRBV29-1,NA,CSVETGRNANYGYTF,TGCAGCGTGGAGACAGGAAGAAACGCTAACTATGGCTACACCTTC
NA,TRBJ2-1,TRBV25-1,NA,CASSEREGLTENNEQFF,TGTGCCAGCAGTGAACGAGAGGGACTCACAGAAAACAATGAGCAGTTCTTC
TRBD2,TRBJ2-5,TRBV6-1,NA,CASSEQGYLKSGGEETQYF,TGTGCCAGCAGCGAACAGGGTTACCTCAAGAGCGGGGGGGAAGAGACCCAGTACTTC
NA,TRBJ2-6,TRBV7-6,once,CASSTNPRSSGANVLTF,TGTGCCAGCAGCACCAATCCCCGGAGCTCTGGGGCCAACGTCCTGACTTTC
NA,TRBJ1-5,TRBV2,NA,CASSESGPHNQPQHF,TGTGCCAGCAGTGAATCTGGGCCCCACAATCAGCCCCAGCATTTT
NA,TRBJ1-2,TRBV13,NA,CASSLGTGRYGYTF,TGTGCCAGCAGCTTAGGAACAGGGCGGTATGGCTACACCTTC
TRBD1,TRBJ1-2,TRBV7-6,NA,CASSLVTGTANPYGYTF,TGTGCCAGCAGCTTAGTAACGGGGACAGCAAACCCCTATGGCTACACCTTC
TRBD1,TRBJ1-1,TRBV4-1,NA,CASSHGPGQGEAFF,TGCGCCAGCAGCCATGGACCGGGACAGGGAGAAGCTTTCTTT
NA,TRBJ2-3,TRBV27,NA,CASSRGYTDTQYF,TGTGCCAGCAGTCGGGGGTACACAGATACGCAGTATTTT
TRBD2,TRBJ2-7,TRBV4-1,NA,CASSLSGGSGDEQYF,TGCGCCAGCAGCCTGTCGGGCGGGAGCGGCGACGAGCAGTACTTC
NA,TRBJ1-1,TRBV5-6,few,CASSYTPQGNTEAFF,TGTGCCAGCAGCTACACACCACAGGGGAACACTGAAGCTTTCTTT
NA,TRBJ2-3,TRBV7-9,NA,CASSPPPGTDTQYF,TGTGCCAGCAGCCCCCCTCCGGGCACAGATACGCAGTATTTT
NA,TRBJ1-3,TRBV30,NA,CARQGALTGNTIYF,TGTGCCCGCCAAGGAGCTCTGACTGGAAACACCATATATTTT
TRBD2,TRBJ2-7,TRBV5-1,NA,CASSSGLAGVSYEQYF,TGCGCCAGCAGCTCGGGACTAGCGGGTGTTTCCTACGAGCAGTACTTC
TRBD2,TRBJ2-1,TRBV10-3,NA,CAMGSSGSTYNEQFF,TGTGCCATGGGGTCCAGCGGGAGCACCTACAATGAGCAGTTCTTC
NA,TRBJ1-5,TRBV2,few,CASSEIVWPQHF,TGTGCCAGCAGTGAAATCGTGTGGCCCCAGCATTTT
TRBD1,TRBJ2-7,TRBV19,NA,CASSIVPGQAYEQYF,TGTGCCAGTAGTATAGTCCCGGGACAGGCCTACGAGCAGTACTTC
NA,TRBJ2-1,TRBV27,few,CASSLQDRGIFYNEQFF,TGTGCCAGCAGTTTACAGGATCGCGGGATTTTCTACAATGAGCAGTTCTTC
NA,TRBJ2-1,TRBV19,NA,CASSIGAGRNEQFF,TGTGCCAGTAGTATAGGCGCAGGGAGGAATGAGCAGTTCTTC
TRBD1,TRBJ1-1,TRBV19,NA,CASSTGTANTEAFF,TGTGCCAGTAGTACCGGGACAGCGAACACTGAAGCTTTCTTT
NA,TRBJ2-3,TRBV27,NA,CASRSDTQYF,TGTGCCAGCCGGTCGGATACGCAGTATTTT
NA,TRBJ2-1,TRBV15,once,CATEGVGYNEQFF,TGTGCCACCGAGGGTGTAGGGTACAATGAGCAGTTCTTC
TRBD1,TRBJ2-1,TRBV27,NA,CASSPLRGRLSSYNEQFF,TGTGCCAGCAGCCCCTTAAGGGGGCGGCTGAGCTCCTACAATGAGCAGTTCTTC
TRBD1,TRBJ2-5,TRBV27,NA,CASSPDRGETQYF,TGTGCCAGCAGTCCAGACAGGGGTGAGACCCAGTACTTC
TRBD2,TRBJ2-1,TRBV12-5,NA,CASGPGTSGNEQFF,TGTGCTAGTGGTCCCGGGACTAGCGGCAATGAGCAGTTCTTC
TRBD2,TRBJ2-3,TRBV19,NA,CASSFSGGGDTQYF,TGTGCCAGTAGTTTTAGCGGGGGAGGAGATACGCAGTATTTT
TRBD1,TRBJ1-1,TRBV6-1,NA,CASSEGGYRGLAEAFF,TGTGCCAGCAGTGAAGGGGGGTACAGGGGACTCGCTGAAGCTTTCTTT
NA,TRBJ2-1,TRBV7-3,few,CASSFDLGVDEQFF,TGTGCCAGCAGCTTCGATCTAGGGGTTGATGAGCAGTTCTTC
NA,TRBJ1-1,TRBV6-5,NA,CASSYGTMNTEAFF,TGTGCCAGCAGTTACGGTACTATGAACACTGAAGCTTTCTTT
NA,TRBJ2-1,TRBV19,NA,CASSIAGGAFNEQFF,TGTGCCAGTAGTATAGCTGGGGGGGCCTTTAATGAGCAGTTCTTC
NA,TRBJ2-2,TRBV5-1,NA,CASSLWSGNTGELFF,TGCGCCAGCAGCTTGTGGTCGGGGAACACCGGGGAGCTGTTTTTT
TRBD1,TRBJ2-1,TRBV4-3,NA,CASSQDRTGVGNEQFF,TGCGCCAGCAGCCAAGATCGGACAGGGGTAGGGAATGAGCAGTTCTTC
TRBD1,TRBJ1-1,TRBV7-9,NA,CASSLVRTGGLSPAFF,TGTGCCAGCAGCTTAGTCCGGACAGGGGGTCTAAGTCCAGCTTTCTTT
TRBD2,TRBJ2-7,TRBV2,NA,CASSEAWASGAYEQYF,TGTGCCAGCAGTGAAGCGTGGGCTAGCGGGGCCTACGAGCAGTACTTC
TRBD1,TRBJ2-1,TRBV2,NA,CASFFLLGQGDNNEQFF,TGTGCCAGCTTCTTTCTCTTGGGACAGGGGGACAACAATGAGCAGTTCTTC
TRBD1,TRBJ2-1,TRBV19,once,CASMGGQEPNEQFF,TGTGCCAGTATGGGGGGACAGGAGCCTAATGAGCAGTTCTTC
NA,TRBJ1-4,TRBV13,NA,CASSSVTVSEKLFF,TGTGCCAGCAGCTCAGTCACAGTGTCTGAAAAACTGTTTTTT
NA,TRBJ1-1,TRBV19,NA,CASSIAMNTEAFF,TGTGCCAGTAGTATAGCAATGAACACTGAAGCTTTCTTT
NA,TRBJ2-2,TRBV5-4,NA,CASSLDQVTGELFF,TGTGCCAGCAGCTTGGACCAGGTCACCGGGGAGCTGTTTTTT
NA,TRBJ2-1,TRBV19,NA,CASSITSVPLGEQFF,TGTGCCAGTAGTATAACCAGCGTCCCCTTGGGTGAGCAGTTCTTC
NA,TRBJ1-1,TRBV11-2,NA,CASSSRRTVEAFF,TGTGCCAGCAGCTCGCGACGGACTGTGGAAGCTTTCTTT
NA,TRBJ1-1,TRBV2,NA,CASTPRDEAFF,TGTGCCAGCACCCCCCGGGATGAAGCTTTCTTT
NA,TRBJ1-1,TRBV18,NA,CASSPQGNTEAFF,TGTGCCAGCTCACCCCAGGGGAACACTGAAGCTTTCTTT